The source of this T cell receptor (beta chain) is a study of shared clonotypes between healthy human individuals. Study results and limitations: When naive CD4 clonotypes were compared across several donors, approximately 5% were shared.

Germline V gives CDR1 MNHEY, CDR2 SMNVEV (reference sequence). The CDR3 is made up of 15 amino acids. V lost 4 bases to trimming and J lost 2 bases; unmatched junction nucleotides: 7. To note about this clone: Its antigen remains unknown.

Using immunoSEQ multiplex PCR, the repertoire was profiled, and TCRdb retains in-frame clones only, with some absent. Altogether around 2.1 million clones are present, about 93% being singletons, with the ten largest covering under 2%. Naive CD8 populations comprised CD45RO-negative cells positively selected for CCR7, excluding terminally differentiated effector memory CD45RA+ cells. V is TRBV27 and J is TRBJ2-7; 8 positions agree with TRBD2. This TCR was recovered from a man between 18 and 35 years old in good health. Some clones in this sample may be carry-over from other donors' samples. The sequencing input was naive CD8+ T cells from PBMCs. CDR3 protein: CASSSYSGTTYEQYF. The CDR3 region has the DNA TGTGCCAGCAGTTCCTATAGCGGGACAACCTACGAGCAGTACTTC.